The clone carrying this T cell receptor (beta chain) came up many times. As yet, its antigen is unknown. The authors made cDNA by 5'RACE with 10-nucleotide random UMIs. TCRdb re-called the 5' RACE reads with MiXCR, one entry per CDR3 protein. The repertoire consists of approximately 58,000 distinct CDR3 sequences, with 6.5% to 8.5% occurring once and the leading ten covering about 1.9%. This sample was taken from a study of neurological immune-mediated disorders. The study's findings and limits: HTLV-1-associated myelopathy had the most TCR clonal expansion, whereas multiple sclerosis had the least (lower than in healthy controls). Expanded clones shared no identical CDR3 amino acid sequences across subjects, which suggested private TCR-beta repertoires in all groups.

The time point is: longitudinal time-point 3. The study built unsorted libraries from 2 million PBMCs kept at -80 C. Looked up from germline, CDR1 is GTSNPN and CDR2 is SVGIG (reference sequence). V was pared by 3 bases and J by 2 bases, with 4 bases of the junction left unmatched. The CDR3 spans 14 residues. The sequence derives from a woman between 35 and 50 years old in good health. This rearrangement joins TRBV30 to TRBJ1-2; 9 positions agree with TRBD1. Sequenced sample: PBMCs. DNA of the CDR3: TGTGCCTGGAGGCCGGGACAGGGAAACTATGGCTACACCTTC. Translated: CAWRPGQGNYGYTF.